The clone carrying this T cell receptor beta chain has just a few counts. Sequencing ends 3 residues short of the CDR3 end; the germline J gene provides the rest. These data come from a study of T cell clonality in common variable immunodeficiency. This CDR3 is built from 14 residues. V gave up 6 bases and J gave up 3 bases, with 12 bases separating them. Germline V gene lookup returns CDR1 LNHDA and CDR2 SQIVND (reference sequence). Donors gave 5 to 8 ml heparinized peripheral whole blood. Profiled with immunoSEQ multiplex PCR; TCRdb holds only in-frame clones, not every one. The specimen has roughly 52,000 clones, none found just once.

The chain joins TRBV19 to TRBJ1-5; D is undetermined. The sample was peripheral blood mononuclear cells. The clonotype comes from a person between 18 and 75 years old in good health. The CDR3 protein is CASRRLTVNQPQHF. The CDR3 bases that were read are TGTGCCAGTAGACGACTTACCGTCAATCAGCCC.